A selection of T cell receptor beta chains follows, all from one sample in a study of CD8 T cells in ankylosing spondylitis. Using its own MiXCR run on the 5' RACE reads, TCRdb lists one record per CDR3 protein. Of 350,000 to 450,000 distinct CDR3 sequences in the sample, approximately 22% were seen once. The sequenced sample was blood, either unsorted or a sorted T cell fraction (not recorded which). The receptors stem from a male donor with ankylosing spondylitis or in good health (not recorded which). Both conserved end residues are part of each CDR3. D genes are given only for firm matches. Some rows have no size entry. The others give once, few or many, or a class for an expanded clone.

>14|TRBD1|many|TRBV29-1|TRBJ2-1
TGCAGCGTCGGGGACAGGGGGCGATACAATGAGCAGTTCTTC
CSVGDRGRYNEQFF
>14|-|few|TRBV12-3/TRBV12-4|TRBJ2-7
TGTGCCAGCAGTTTGACGGGGGCCCTCGGCGAGCAGTACTTC
CASSLTGALGEQYF
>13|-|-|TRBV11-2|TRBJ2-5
TGTGCCAGCAGCTTACCACCATGGGAGACCCAGTACTTC
CASSLPPWETQYF
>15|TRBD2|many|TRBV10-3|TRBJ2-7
TGTGCCATCAGTGATCTAGCGGGGCCCTCCTACGAGCAGTACTTC
CAISDLAGPSYEQYF
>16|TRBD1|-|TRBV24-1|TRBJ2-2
TGTGCCACCAGTGACGGACAGGTTACCTACACCGGGGAGCTGTTTTTT
CATSDGQVTYTGELFF
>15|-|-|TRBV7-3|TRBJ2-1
TGTGCCAGCAGCTTAACGCTCAGTCTTTACAATGAGCAGTTCTTC
CASSLTLSLYNEQFF
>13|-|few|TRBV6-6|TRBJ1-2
TGTGCCAGCAGTTACACAGTTGTTGACGGCTACACCTTC
CASSYTVVDGYTF
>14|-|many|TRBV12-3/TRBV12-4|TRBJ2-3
TGTGCCAGCAGTTTCGGCAGGAGCACAGATACGCAGTATTTT
CASSFGRSTDTQYF
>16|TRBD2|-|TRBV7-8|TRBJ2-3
TGTGCCAGCAGCTTACCCGGACTAGAGTTCGGAGATACGCAGTATTTT
CASSLPGLEFGDTQYF
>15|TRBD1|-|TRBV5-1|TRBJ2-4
TGCGCCAGCAGCGACAAAATGGACAGGGGTGACATTCAGTACTTC
CASSDKMDRGDIQYF
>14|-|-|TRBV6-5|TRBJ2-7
TGTGCCAGCAGTTACTCGAAGAATCACTACGAGCAGTACTTC
CASSYSKNHYEQYF
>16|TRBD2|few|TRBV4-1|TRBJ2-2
TGCGCCAGCAGCCCTTTCTGGACTAGCGGCACCGGGGAGCTGTTTTTT
CASSPFWTSGTGELFF
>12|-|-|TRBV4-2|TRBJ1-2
TGTGCCAGCAGCCAATCACTATATGGCTACACCTTC
CASSQSLYGYTF
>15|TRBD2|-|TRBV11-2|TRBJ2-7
TGTGCCAGCAGCTTAGGAAGGGAGGGTTTATACGAGCAGTACTTC
CASSLGREGLYEQYF
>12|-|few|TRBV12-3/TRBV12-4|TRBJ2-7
TGTGCCAGCAGCTCCGGCCGGGACGAGCAGTACTTC
CASSSGRDEQYF
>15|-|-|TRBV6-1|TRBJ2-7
TGTGCCAGCCGCGTGCAGGGACTGTCCTCCTACGAGCAGTACTTC
CASRVQGLSSYEQYF
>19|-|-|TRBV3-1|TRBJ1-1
TGTGCCAGCAGCCAAGAAGCTGGCCAGCTCACCCCAGGGGACACTGAAGCTTTCTTT
CASSQEAGQLTPGDTEAFF
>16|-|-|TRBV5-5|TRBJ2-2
TGTGCCAGCAGCTATGGGGATTTTGACGCAAACGGGGAGCTGTTTTTT
CASSYGDFDANGELFF
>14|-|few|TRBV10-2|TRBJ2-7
TGCGCCAGCAGTGAGTTCGGCAGCTCCTACGAGCAGTACTTC
CASSEFGSSYEQYF
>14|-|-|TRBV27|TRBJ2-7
TGTGCCAGCAGTTTATCTCCCAGGGCCTACGAGCAGTACTTC
CASSLSPRAYEQYF
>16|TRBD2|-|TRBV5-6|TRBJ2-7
TGTGCCAGCAGCTTTAACATGGGACTAGCGGGACTCAACCTGAACTTC
CASSFNMGLAGLNLNF
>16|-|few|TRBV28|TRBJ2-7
TGTGCCAGCAGTGCCCAGGGTGGGGCCCTCTTCTACGAGCAGTACTTC
CASSAQGGALFYEQYF
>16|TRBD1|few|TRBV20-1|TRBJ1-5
TGCAGTGCTCGCCACAGGGGGGCCTATAGCAATCAGCCCCAGCATTTT
CSARHRGAYSNQPQHF
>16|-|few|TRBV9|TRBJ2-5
TGTGCCAGCAGCGTAGCGGGGTTGGAAGACCAAGAGACCCAGTACTTC
CASSVAGLEDQETQYF
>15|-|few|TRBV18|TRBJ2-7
TGTGCCAGCTCACCAACCGGGATCTTAACCTACGAGCAGTACTTC
CASSPTGILTYEQYF
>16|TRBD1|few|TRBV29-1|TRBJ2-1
TGCAGCGTTGAAGGCAAAACAGGGGGCATCAACAATGAGCAGTTCTTC
CSVEGKTGGINNEQFF
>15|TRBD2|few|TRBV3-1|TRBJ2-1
TGTGCCAGCAGCCAAGATCCTAGCGGGGGTGATGAGCAGTTCTTC
CASSQDPSGGDEQFF
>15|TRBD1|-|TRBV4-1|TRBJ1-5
TGCGCCAGCAGCCAAGGGACAGGGAGCAATCAGCCCCAGCATTTT
CASSQGTGSNQPQHF
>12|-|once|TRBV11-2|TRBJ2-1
TGTGCCAGCAGCTTCGCCGGGGGGCAACCGTTCTTC
CASSFAGGQPFF
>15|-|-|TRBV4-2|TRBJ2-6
TGTGCCAGCAGCCAAGACAGAGGTGGGGCCAACGTCCTGACTTTC
CASSQDRGGANVLTF
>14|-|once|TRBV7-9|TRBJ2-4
TGTGCCAGCAGCTCCCTCATAGCCAAAAACATTCAGTACTTC
CASSSLIAKNIQYF
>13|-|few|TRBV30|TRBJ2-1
TGTGCCTGGAGTGTCCTAGCTATCAATGAGCAGTTCTTC
CAWSVLAINEQFF
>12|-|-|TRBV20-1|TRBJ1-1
TGCAGTGCTAGCGAGGACAGTCTTGAAGCTTTCTTT
CSASEDSLEAFF
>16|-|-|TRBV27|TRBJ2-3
TGTGCCAGCAGTCCCGGCGTTCGACTCTTCACAGATACGCAGTATTTT
CASSPGVRLFTDTQYF
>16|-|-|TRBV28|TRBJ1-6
TGTGCCAGCAGTTTTCCGTCGAGCTCCTATAATTCACCCCTCCACTTT
CASSFPSSSYNSPLHF
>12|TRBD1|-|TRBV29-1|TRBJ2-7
TGCAGCGTGCCCGGGACAGGGGGCGAGCAGTACTTC
CSVPGTGGEQYF
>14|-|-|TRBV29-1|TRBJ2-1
TGCAGCGTTGAACTTGGAAAGGGGCTAAATGAGCAGTTCTTC
CSVELGKGLNEQFF
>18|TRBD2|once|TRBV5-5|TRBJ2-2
TGTGCCAGCAGCTTGGCCGGTAGCGGGGGGCCGAACTCCGGGGAGCTGTTTTTT
CASSLAGSGGPNSGELFF
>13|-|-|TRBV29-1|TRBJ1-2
TGCAGCGTTGTGGCAGGACCCAACTATGGCTACACCTTC
CSVVAGPNYGYTF
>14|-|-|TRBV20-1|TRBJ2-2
TGCAGTGCTAGACCCTGGGCTGGCGCCGGGGAGCTGTTTTTT
CSARPWAGAGELFF
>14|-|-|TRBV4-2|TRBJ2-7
TGTGCCAGCAGCCAAGTGGGGGTTGACTACGAGCAGTACTTC
CASSQVGVDYEQYF
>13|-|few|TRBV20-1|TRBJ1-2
TGCAGTGCTAGGGGGTCAGGGGTTGATGGCTACACCTTC
CSARGSGVDGYTF
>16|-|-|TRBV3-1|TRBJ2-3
TGTGCCAGCAGCCAAGATCTGGGCGGGGGCGCAGATACGCAGTATTTT
CASSQDLGGGADTQYF
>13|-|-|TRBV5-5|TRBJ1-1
TGTGCCAGCAGCTTTCCAGGAGACACTGAAGCTTTCTTT
CASSFPGDTEAFF